This T cell receptor (beta chain) comes out of a study of OX40 agonist ivuxolimab in advanced cancers. Study-level background: Ivuxolimab was an agonistic, fully human IgG2 monoclonal antibody directed against OX40 (CD134), a costimulatory receptor. Intravenous ivuxolimab was administered to patients every 2 weeks at six dose levels: 0.01, 0.1, 0.3, 1.5, 3 and 10 mg/kg. Among the roughly 52 dose-escalation patients, about 20 had hepatocellular carcinoma, some 15 melanoma, 9 renal cell carcinoma and 9 head and neck cancer. A male proportion of nearly 85% and a mean age of approximately 58 years, ranging from roughly 23 to 90, were recorded for the dose-escalation cohort. Patients were allowed to have had prior anti-PD-1, anti-PD-L1 or anti-CTLA-4 therapy, and 40% of the dose-escalation patients had previously received checkpoint inhibitors. Partial responses occurred in three dose-escalation patients: two with cutaneous melanoma and one with hepatocellular carcinoma. Peripheral TCRbeta sequencing was intended to test whether TCR sequence diversity was altered and clonal T-cell expansion was caused by ivuxolimab. The monotherapy dose-escalation portion (N of about 57 patients) of the phase I ivuxolimab trial is reported in the paper. Here is what the overall study found, with its caveats: The antigen specificity of the clonally expanded peripheral T cells was not determined. After ivuxolimab, expanded clones were on average more numerous among CD8+ T cells than among CD4+ T cells. Low levels of normalized T-cell clonal expansion were also seen in some patients who did not respond. In the 0.1-3.0 mg/kg groups, partial responders had among the lowest normalized peripheral clonal expansion, particularly in CD8+ T cells. At doses from 0.1 to 3.0 mg/kg, clonal expansion was seen in both CD4+ and CD8+ blood T cells between baseline and week 6.

The trial excluded patients who had a history of autoimmune disease or who were on systemic immunosuppression. In every dose cohort, peripheral blood was drawn for TCR sequencing at baseline, cycle 4 day 1, and cycle 7 day 1. Samples were obtained from an open-label, multicenter, first-in-human phase I dose-escalation trial of ivuxolimab. Adults with locally advanced or metastatic melanoma, renal cell carcinoma, hepatocellular carcinoma or head and neck squamous cell carcinoma were enrolled in the trial. Before TCR sequencing, CD4+ T cells and CD8+ T cells from peripheral blood were sorted into separate populations. Genomic DNA was isolated from the sorted cells so that the TCRbeta CDR3 region could be sequenced. The immunoSEQ Assay was used to sequence the TCRbeta CDR3 regions. The source is immuneACCESS, and TCRdb retained only in-frame sequences with V and J called. Part of the clones is not carried over; for the studies checked, unresolved V genes explain less than half of this, and the remainder is unexplained. Here the sample has tens of thousands of clones; approximately 80% occur a single time. Roughly a quarter of the sample belongs to the ten largest clones.

Note on this clone: No antigen is known for it. No quality values exist for individual bases; no much larger clone is one base distant.

From the cysteine up to the phenylalanine, the CDR3 has a length of 12 residues. This entry keeps only the CDR3 DNA: 36 bases, framed from base 1. Via the germline V gene (reference sequence), CDR1 is GTSNPN and CDR2 SVGIG. The germline V end is reduced by 2 bases and the J end by 6 bases; junction bases left unmatched: 4. This TCR derives from an adult with an advanced solid tumor such as melanoma, head and neck, liver or kidney cancer. This sequence uses TRBV30 and TRBJ2-7, with 7 bases aligning to TRBD1. The sample here was CD4+ or CD8+ T cells sorted from blood, taken in a trial of the OX40 agonist ivuxolimab. CDR3 protein: CAWSQTGSEQYF. The bases are TGTGCCTGGAGTCAGACAGGGAGCGAGCAGTACTTC.